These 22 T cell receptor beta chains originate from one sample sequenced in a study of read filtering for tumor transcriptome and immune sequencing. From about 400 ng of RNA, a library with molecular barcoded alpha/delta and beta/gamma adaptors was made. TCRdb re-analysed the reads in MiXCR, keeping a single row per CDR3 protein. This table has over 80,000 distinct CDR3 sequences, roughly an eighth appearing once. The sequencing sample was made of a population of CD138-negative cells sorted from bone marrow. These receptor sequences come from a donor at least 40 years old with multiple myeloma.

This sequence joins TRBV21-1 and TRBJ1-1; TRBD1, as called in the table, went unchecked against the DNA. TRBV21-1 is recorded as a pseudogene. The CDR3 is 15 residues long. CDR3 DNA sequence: TGTGCCAGCAGCTCCAAGGACAGGGAGAGCACTGAAGCTTTCTTT. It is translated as CASSSKDRESTEAFF.

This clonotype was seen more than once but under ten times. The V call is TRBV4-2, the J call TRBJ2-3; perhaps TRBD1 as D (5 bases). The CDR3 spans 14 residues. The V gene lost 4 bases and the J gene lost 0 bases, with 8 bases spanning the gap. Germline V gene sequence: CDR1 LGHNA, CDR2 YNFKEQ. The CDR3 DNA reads TGTGCCAGCAGCCCCGCAGGGAGCACAGATACGCAGTATTTT. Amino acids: CASSPAGSTDTQYF.

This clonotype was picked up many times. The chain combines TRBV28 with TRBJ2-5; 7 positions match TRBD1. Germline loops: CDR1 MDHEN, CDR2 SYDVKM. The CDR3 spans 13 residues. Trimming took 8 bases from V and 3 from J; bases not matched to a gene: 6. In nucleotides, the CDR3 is TGTGCCAGCTCGGGACAGCCTAAAGAGACCCAGTACTTC. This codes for CASSGQPKETQYF.

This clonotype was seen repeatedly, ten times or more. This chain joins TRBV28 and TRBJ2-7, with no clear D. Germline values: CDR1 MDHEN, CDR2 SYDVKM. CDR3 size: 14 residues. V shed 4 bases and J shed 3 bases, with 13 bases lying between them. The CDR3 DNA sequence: TGTGCCAGCAGTTCGTTCCGGGTCCTCTACGAGCAGTACTTC. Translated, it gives CASSSFRVLYEQYF.

The CDR3 sequence is CASTRTGESTDTQYF. In DNA form, the CDR3 reads TGTGCCAGCACCCGGACAGGGGAAAGCACAGATACGCAGTATTTT. This chain connects TRBV28 to TRBJ2-3, with TRBD1 matching 9 bases. CDR3 length: 15 residues. With 7 bases clipped from V and 0 bases from J, the junction kept 5 bases outside the gene matches. The germline CDR1 and CDR2 sequences are MDHEN and SYDVKM.

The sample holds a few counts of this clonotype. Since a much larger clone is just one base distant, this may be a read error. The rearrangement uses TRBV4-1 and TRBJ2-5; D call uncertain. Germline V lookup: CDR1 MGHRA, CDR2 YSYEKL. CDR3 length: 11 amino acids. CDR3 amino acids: CASSQEETRYF. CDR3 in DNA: TGCGCCAGCAGCCAAGAAGAGACCCGGTACTTC.

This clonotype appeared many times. DNA for the CDR3: TGCGCCAGCAGCGCGCTTCCCCAGGGGGACACTGAAGCTTTCTTT. This codes for CASSALPQGDTEAFF. The chain has TRBV5-1 and TRBJ1-1, with TRBD1 identical over 7 bases. The CDR3 covers 15 residues. The V segment lost 4 bases and the J segment 3 bases; nucleotides outside the gene matches: 9. The V gene's germline CDR1 is SGHRS and CDR2 YFSETQ.

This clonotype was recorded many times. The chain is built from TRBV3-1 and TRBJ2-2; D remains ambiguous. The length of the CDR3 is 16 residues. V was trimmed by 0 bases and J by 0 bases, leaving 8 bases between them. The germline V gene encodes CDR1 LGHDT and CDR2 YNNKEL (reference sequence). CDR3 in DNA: TGTGCCAGCAGCCAAGACGGAGCTGCGAACACCGGGGAGCTGTTTTTT. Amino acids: CASSQDGAANTGELFF.

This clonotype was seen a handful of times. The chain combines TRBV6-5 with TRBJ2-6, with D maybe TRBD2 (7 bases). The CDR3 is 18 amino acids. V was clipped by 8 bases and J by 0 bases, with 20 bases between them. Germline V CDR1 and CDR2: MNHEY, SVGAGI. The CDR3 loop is CASQLWGGPSSGANVLTF. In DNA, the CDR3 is TGTGCCAGCCAACTCTGGGGGGGGCCCAGCTCTGGGGCCAACGTCCTGACTTTC.

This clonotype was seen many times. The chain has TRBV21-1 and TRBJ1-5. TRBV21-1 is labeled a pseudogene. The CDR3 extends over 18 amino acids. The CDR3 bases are TGTGCCAGCAGCAAAGCAGAAAGGGTCGGTAGGAAAGGTCAGCCCCAGCATTTT. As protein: CASSKAERVGRKGQPQHF.

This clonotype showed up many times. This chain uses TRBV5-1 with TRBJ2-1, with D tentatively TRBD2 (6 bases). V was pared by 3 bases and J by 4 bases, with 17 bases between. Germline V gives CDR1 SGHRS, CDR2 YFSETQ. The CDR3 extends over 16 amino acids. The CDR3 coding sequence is TGCGCCAGCAGCTCTCGGGGCGGGACGGGGTACAATGAGCAGTTCTTC. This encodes CASSSRGGTGYNEQFF.

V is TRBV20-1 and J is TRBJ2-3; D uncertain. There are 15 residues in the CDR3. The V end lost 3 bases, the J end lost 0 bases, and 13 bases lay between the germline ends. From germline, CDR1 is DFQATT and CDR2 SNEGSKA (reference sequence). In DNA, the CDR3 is TGCAGTGCTAGTGTAAGGCAGGCTAGCACAGATACGCAGTATTTT. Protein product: CSASVRQASTDTQYF.

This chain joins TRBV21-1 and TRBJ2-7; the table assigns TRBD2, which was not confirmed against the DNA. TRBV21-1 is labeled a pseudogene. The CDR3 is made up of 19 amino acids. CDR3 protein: CASSFPRGRREVPPYEQYF. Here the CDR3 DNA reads TGTGCCAGCAGCTTTCCCCGGGGACGGCGGGAGGTCCCCCCCTACGAGCAGTACTTC.

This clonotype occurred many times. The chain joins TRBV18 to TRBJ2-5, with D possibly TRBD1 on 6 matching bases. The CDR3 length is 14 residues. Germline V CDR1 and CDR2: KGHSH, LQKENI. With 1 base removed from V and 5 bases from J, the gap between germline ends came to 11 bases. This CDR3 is CASSPRQVIETQYF. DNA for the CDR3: TGTGCCAGCTCACCACGACAGGTTATTGAGACCCAGTACTTC. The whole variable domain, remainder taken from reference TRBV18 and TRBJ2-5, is NAGVMQNPRHLVRRRGQEARLRCSPMKGHSHVYWYRQLPEEGLKFMVYLQKENIIDESGMPKERFSAEFPKEGPSILRIQQVVRGDSAAYFCASSPRQVIETQYFGPGTRLLVL.

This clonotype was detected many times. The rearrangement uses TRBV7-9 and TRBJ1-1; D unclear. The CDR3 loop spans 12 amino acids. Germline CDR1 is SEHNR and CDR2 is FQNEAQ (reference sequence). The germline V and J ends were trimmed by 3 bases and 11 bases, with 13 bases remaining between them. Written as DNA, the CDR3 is TGTGCCAGCAGCTTCGGCATCGGATTGGCTTTCTTT. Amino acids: CASSFGIGLAFF.

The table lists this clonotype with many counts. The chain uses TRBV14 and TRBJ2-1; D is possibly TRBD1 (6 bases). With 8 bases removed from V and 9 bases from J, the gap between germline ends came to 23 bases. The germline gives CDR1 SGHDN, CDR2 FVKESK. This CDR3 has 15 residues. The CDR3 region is CASRRLGASVSEQFF. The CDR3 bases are TGTGCCAGCCGCCGGTTGGGGGCTAGTGTCAGTGAGCAGTTCTTC.

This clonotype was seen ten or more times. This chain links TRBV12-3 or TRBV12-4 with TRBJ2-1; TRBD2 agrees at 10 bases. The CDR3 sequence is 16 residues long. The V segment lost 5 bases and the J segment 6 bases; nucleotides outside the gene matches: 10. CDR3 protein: CASSRVLAGAVNEQFF. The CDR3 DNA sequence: TGTGCCAGCAGTCGGGTTCTAGCGGGAGCCGTCAATGAGCAGTTCTTC.

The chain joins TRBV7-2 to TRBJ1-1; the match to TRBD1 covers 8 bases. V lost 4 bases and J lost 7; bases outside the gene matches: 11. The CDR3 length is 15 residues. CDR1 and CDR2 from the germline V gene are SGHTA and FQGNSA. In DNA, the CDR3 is TGTGCCAGCAGCTGGGGACAGGCGAGAACAGTTGAAGCTTTCTTT. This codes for CASSWGQARTVEAFF.

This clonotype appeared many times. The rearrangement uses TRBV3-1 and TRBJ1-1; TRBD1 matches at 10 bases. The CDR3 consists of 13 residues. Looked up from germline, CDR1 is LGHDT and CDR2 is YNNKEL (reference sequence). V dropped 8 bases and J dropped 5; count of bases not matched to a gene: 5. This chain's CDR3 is CASGDRGRTEAFF. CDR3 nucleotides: TGTGCCAGCGGGGACAGGGGACGGACTGAAGCTTTCTTT.

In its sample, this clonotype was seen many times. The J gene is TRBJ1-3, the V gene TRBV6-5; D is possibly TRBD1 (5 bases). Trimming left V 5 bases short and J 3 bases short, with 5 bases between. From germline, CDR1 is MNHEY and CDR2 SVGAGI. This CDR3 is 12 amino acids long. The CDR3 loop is CASSDSGNTIYF. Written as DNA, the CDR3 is TGTGCCAGCAGTGACAGTGGAAACACCATATATTTT.

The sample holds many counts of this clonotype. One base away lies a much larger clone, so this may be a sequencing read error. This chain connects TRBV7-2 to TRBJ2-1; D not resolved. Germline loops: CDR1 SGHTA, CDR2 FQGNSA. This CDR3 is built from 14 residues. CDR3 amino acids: CASSSPGSYNGQFF. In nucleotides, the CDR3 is TGTGCCAGCAGCTCCCCCGGCTCCTACAATGGGCAGTTCTTC.

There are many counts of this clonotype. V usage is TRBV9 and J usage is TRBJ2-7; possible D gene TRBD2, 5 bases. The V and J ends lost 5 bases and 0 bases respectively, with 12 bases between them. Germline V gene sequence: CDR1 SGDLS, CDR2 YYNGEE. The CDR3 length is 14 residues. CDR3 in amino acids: CASSGGFSSYEQYF. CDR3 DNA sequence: TGTGCCAGCAGTGGCGGGTTCAGCTCCTACGAGCAGTACTTC.